The 17 T cell receptor beta chains below all came from one sample that was sequenced in a study of regulatory and conventional T cells in RAG deficiency. Conventional CD4+ T cells were sorted from blood as CD25-low CD127-high cells. Sequenced by immunoSEQ multiplex PCR; TCRdb stores in-frame clones only, minus some. The table lists some 22,000 clones, more than 85% of them singletons. This sample also belongs to another study, concerning regulatory T cells. That source notes: Primers: 52 TRBV forward and 13 TRBJ reverse.

Sequencing input: CD4+ T cells sorted from blood. The receptors here all came from a human donor in good health.

This chain connects TRBV13 to TRBJ2-2, with D unclear. Germline V lookup: CDR1 PRHDT, CDR2 FYEKMQ (reference sequence). This CDR3 has 14 residues. The V and J ends lost 0 bases and 5 bases respectively, with 7 bases between them. The CDR3 DNA sequence: TGTGCCAGCAGCTTAGGTTCCAGGACCGGGGAGCTGTTTTTT. Encoded protein: CASSLGSRTGELFF.

The chain links TRBV30 to TRBJ1-3; D remains ambiguous. The CDR3 is 13 amino acids. The germline CDR1 and CDR2 sequences are GTSNPN and SVGIG (reference sequence). The V end lost 5 bases, the J end lost 8 bases, and 16 bases lay between the germline ends. The DNA for the CDR3 is TGTGCCTGGGCAAAACGTGAACGAGACACCATATATTTT. It encodes CAWAKRERDTIYF.

This clone has just one count. V usage is TRBV5-8 and J usage is TRBJ2-2, with D unresolved. The V gene lost 1 base and the J gene lost 5 bases, with 3 bases spanning the gap. The CDR3 extends over 12 amino acids. Germline CDR1 SGHTS, CDR2 YDEGEE. The CDR3 spells CASSLWTGELFF. The CDR3 bases are TGTGCCAGCAGCTTGTGGACCGGGGAGCTGTTTTTT. The variable domain in full, with the rest retrieved from reference TRBV5-8 and TRBJ2-2, is EAGVTQSPTHLIKTRGQQATLRCSPISGHTSVYWYQQALGLGLQFLLWYDEGEERNRGNFPPRFSGRQFPNYSSELNVNALELEDSALYLCASSLWTGELFFGEGSRLTVL.

The chain is built from TRBV14 and TRBJ1-2, with D possibly TRBD1 on 5 matching bases. CDR1 SGHDN and CDR2 FVKESK come from the germline V gene. With 3 bases removed from V and 5 bases from J, the gap between germline ends came to 16 bases. This CDR3 has 15 amino acids. The CDR3 protein is CASSHPGGGKYGYTF. The CDR3 nucleotides read TGTGCCAGCAGCCACCCGGGCGGGGGGAAGTATGGCTACACCTTC. Using reference TRBV14 and TRBJ1-2 for the parts outside the CDR3, the full variable domain is EAGVTQFPSHSVIEKGQTVTLRCDPISGHDNLYWYRRVMGKEIKFLLHFVKESKQDESGMPNNRFLAERTGGTYSTLKVQPAELEDSGVYFCASSHPGGGKYGYTFGSGTRLTVV.

This clone has a handful of counts. The rearrangement uses TRBV30 and TRBJ1-2; tentative D call: TRBD1 (5 bases). Germline V gives CDR1 GTSNPN, CDR2 SVGIG (reference sequence). V lost 3 bases to trimming and J lost 5 bases, with 16 bases between them. There are 14 residues in the CDR3. The CDR3 region is CAWSGGPPLYGYTF. Here the CDR3 DNA reads TGTGCCTGGAGCGGGGGACCTCCCCTTTATGGCTACACCTTC.

This clone is a singleton in its sample. The chain has TRBV7-9 and TRBJ1-1; D gene ambiguous. With 5 bases removed from V and 4 bases from J, the gap between germline ends came to 11 bases. CDR3 size: 13 residues. Germline CDR1 SEHNR, CDR2 FQNEAQ (reference sequence). The CDR3 DNA reads TGTGCCAGCAGCGCCAGAAGCGGCACTGAAGCTTTCTTT. Its protein is CASSARSGTEAFF. The full variable domain, its missing parts supplied by reference TRBV7-9 and TRBJ1-1, is DTGVSQNPRHKITKRGQNVTFRCDPISEHNRLYWYRQTLGQGPEFLTYFQNEAQLEKSRLLSDRFSAERPKGSFSTLEIQRTEQGDSAMYLCASSARSGTEAFFGQGTRLTVV.

The V and J genes are TRBV11-2 and TRBJ2-7; the D gene could be TRBD1 or TRBD2 (5 bases each). Between the trimmed V and J ends, which lost 4 bases and 3 bases, there was a span of 16 bases. This CDR3 is built from 15 residues. Germline CDR1 SGHAT, CDR2 FQNNGV. The CDR3 coding sequence is TGTGCCAGCAGCTCCCGTGGGGGAAGGAGCTACGAGCAGTACTTC. Translated: CASSSRGGRSYEQYF.

V is TRBV5-6 and J is TRBJ2-7; TRBD1 aligns across 10 bases. The CDR3 is 15 residues long. Trimming took 3 bases from V and 4 from J; bases not matched to a gene: 7. Germline CDR1 and CDR2: SGHDT and YYEEEE. The CDR3 protein is CASSSIGQGGYEQYF. Here the CDR3 DNA reads TGTGCCAGCAGCTCGATCGGACAGGGGGGGTACGAGCAGTACTTC.

With regard to this clone: This same CDR3 is encoded by further DNA sequences in the sample. The chain has TRBV6-1 and TRBJ1-5; D unclear. This CDR3 is built from 14 residues. With 3 bases removed from V and 0 bases from J, the gap between germline ends came to 6 bases. The V gene's germline CDR1 is MNHNS and CDR2 SASEGT. The CDR3 region is CASSDSYSNQPQHF. CDR3 DNA: TGTGCCAGCAGTGACAGCTATAGCAATCAGCCCCAGCATTTT.

V usage is TRBV5-4 and J usage is TRBJ2-7; D might be TRBD2 (5 bases). Germline V gene data show CDR1 as SGHNT and CDR2 as YYREEE (reference sequence). V was clipped by 4 bases and J by 2 bases, with 19 bases between them. The CDR3 totals 16 residues. In nucleotides, the CDR3 is TGTGCCAGCAGCGGGTCTGGGGAGCGGCACCCCTACGAGCAGTACTTC. It codes for CASSGSGERHPYEQYF. Full variable domain (rest looked up from reference TRBV5-4 and TRBJ2-7): ETGVTQSPTHLIKTRGQQVTLRCSSQSGHNTVSWYQQALGQGPQFIFQYYREEENGRGNFPPRFSGLQFPNYSSELNVNALELDDSALYLCASSGSGERHPYEQYFGPGTRLTVT.

The chain links TRBV28 to TRBJ2-1, with 10 bases aligning to TRBD1. Trimming cost V 8 bases and J 9 bases; bases outside gene matches: 7. This CDR3 spans 13 amino acids. Germline lookup yields CDR1 MDHEN and CDR2 SYDVKM. The CDR3: CASDPGQGIEQFF. CDR3 coding DNA: TGTGCCAGCGATCCGGGACAGGGGATTGAGCAGTTCTTC.

The rearrangement links TRBV4-2 to TRBJ2-5; 8 bases agree with TRBD2. Germline trimming cut 5 bases from V and 1 base from J; bases unmatched to any gene: 6. CDR1 LGHNA and CDR2 YNFKEQ come from the germline V gene. The CDR3 loop spans 15 amino acids. The CDR3 nucleotides are TGTGCCAGCAGCAACCCCGGGACTAGCCAAGAGACCCAGTACTTC. Translation gives CASSNPGTSQETQYF.

This chain joins TRBV5-1 and TRBJ2-1, with D perhaps TRBD1 (6 bases). The V gene lost 3 bases and the J gene lost 7 bases, with 14 bases spanning the gap. This CDR3 contains 14 residues. The germline V gene has CDR1 SGHRS and CDR2 YFSETQ. CDR3 region: CASSWAGELNEQFF. The CDR3 DNA sequence: TGCGCCAGCAGCTGGGCAGGGGAGTTGAATGAGCAGTTCTTC.

The chain is built from TRBV6-1 and TRBJ1-6; no clear D gene. CDR3 length: 11 residues. Germline CDR1 is MNHNS and CDR2 is SASEGT. Trimming shortened V by 4 bases and J by 9 bases, and 4 bases separated the two germline ends. CDR3 region: CASSAASPLHF. In nucleotides, the CDR3 is TGTGCCAGCAGTGCCGCTTCACCCCTCCACTTT.

This clone has only one observation. V is TRBV21-1 and J is TRBJ2-2; TRBD2 was called by the table and not checked on the DNA. TRBV21-1 is shown as a pseudogene. The length of the CDR3 is 17 residues. The CDR3 here is CASSKASGRASGGELFF. Written as DNA, the CDR3 is TGTGCCAGCAGCAAAGCTAGCGGGAGGGCCTCTGGCGGGGAGCTGTTTTTT.

The chain employs TRBV7-2 and TRBJ1-1, with D unclear. V was clipped by 1 base and J by 5 bases, with 17 bases between them. The germline V gene has CDR1 SGHTA and CDR2 FQGNSA. The CDR3 is 16 amino acids. The CDR3 DNA is TGTGCCAGCAGCTTAGGCTCCCCATCGGTGGGGACTGAAGCTTTCTTT. Its translation is CASSLGSPSVGTEAFF.

The chain has TRBV4-2 and TRBJ2-2, with 7 positions matching TRBD2. The CDR3 contains 16 residues. From germline, CDR1 is LGHNA and CDR2 YNFKEQ. With V trimmed by 4 bases and J by 1 base, 6 bases remained unmatched. This chain's CDR3 is CASSPESSGNTGELFF. The CDR3 DNA is TGTGCCAGCAGCCCCGAATCTAGCGGGAACACCGGGGAGCTGTTTTTT.